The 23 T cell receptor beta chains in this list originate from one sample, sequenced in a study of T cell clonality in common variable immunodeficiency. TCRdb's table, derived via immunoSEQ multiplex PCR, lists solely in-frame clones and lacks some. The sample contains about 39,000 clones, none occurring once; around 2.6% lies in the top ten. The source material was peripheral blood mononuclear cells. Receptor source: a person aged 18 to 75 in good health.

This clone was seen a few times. The DNA read from the CDR3 is TGTGCCAGCTCACAGGACAGGGAAGGATATAGCAATCAGCCG. Protein sequence: CASSQDREGYSNQP. The whole CDR3 sequence is CASSQDREGYSNQPQYF. The chain uses TRBV18 and TRBJ2-3; 8 nucleotides agree with TRBD1. Read coverage stops 3 residues before the CDR3 terminus; the germline J gene supplies the remainder. CDR3 size: 17 residues. Germline loops: CDR1 KGHSH, CDR2 LQKENI.

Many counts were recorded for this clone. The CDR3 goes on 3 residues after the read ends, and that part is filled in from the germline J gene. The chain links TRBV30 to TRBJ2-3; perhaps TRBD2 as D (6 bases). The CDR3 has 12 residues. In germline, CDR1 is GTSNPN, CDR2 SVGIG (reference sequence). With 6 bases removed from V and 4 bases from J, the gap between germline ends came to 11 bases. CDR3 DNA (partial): TGTGCCTGTCTGGAGGGCCCAGATACG. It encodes CACLEGPDT. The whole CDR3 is CACLEGPDTQYF. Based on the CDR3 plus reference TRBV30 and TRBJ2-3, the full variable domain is SQTIHQWPATLVQPVGSPLSLECTVEGTSNPNLYWYRQAAGRGLQLLFYSVGIGQISSEVPQNLSASRPQDRQFILSSKKLLLSDSGFYLCACLEGPDTQYFGPGTRLTVL.

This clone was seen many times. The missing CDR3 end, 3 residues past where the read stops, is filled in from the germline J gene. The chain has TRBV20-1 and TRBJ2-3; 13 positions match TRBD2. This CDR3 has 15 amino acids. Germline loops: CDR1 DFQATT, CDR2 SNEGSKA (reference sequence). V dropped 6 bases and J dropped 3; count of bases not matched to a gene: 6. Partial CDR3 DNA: TGCAGTGCAACGGGACTAGCGGGGTTGACAGATACG. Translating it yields CSATGLAGLTDT. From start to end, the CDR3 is CSATGLAGLTDTQYF.

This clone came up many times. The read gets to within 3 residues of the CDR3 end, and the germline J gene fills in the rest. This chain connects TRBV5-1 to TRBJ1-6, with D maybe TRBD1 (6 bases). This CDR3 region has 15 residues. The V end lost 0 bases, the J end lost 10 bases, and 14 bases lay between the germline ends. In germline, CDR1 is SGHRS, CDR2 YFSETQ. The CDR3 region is CASSLGAGVGSPLHF. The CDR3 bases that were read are TGCGCCAGCAGCTTGGGGGCAGGGGTGGGATCACCC. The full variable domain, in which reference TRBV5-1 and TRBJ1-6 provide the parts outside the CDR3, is KAGVTQTPRYLIKTRGQQVTLSCSPISGHRSVSWYQQTPGQGLQFLFEYFSETQRNKGNFPGRFSGRQFSNSRSEMNVSTLELGDSALYLCASSLGAGVGSPLHFGNGTRLTVT.

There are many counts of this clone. The CDR3 bases that were read are TGCAGTGCTAGATCCCAACCGGTAAAGACC. Translated, it gives CSARSQPVKT. The whole CDR3 protein reads CSARSQPVKTQYF. The chain uses TRBV20-1 and TRBJ2-5; D not resolved. The read terminates 3 residues ahead of where the CDR3 ends, so the germline J gene completes it. Germline assignment: CDR1 DFQATT and CDR2 SNEGSKA (reference sequence). V was clipped by 2 bases and J by 6 bases, with 13 bases between them. There are 13 residues in the CDR3.

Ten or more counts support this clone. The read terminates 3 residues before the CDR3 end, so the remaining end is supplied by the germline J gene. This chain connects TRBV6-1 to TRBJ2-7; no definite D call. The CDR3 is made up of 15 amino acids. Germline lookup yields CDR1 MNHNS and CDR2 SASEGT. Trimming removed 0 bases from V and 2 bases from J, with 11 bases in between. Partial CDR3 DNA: TGTGCCAGCAGTGAAGCGTCTTCGTCTGCCTACGAG. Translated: CASSEASSSAYE. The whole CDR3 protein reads CASSEASSSAYEQYF.

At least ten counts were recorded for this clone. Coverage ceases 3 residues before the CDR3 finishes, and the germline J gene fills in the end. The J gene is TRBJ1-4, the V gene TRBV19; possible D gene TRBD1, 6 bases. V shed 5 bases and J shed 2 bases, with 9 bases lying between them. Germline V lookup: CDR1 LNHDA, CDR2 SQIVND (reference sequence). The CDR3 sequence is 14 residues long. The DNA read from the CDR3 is TGTGCCAGTAGTGGGCAGGGGACTAATGAAAAA. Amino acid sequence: CASSGQGTNEK. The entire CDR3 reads CASSGQGTNEKLFF.

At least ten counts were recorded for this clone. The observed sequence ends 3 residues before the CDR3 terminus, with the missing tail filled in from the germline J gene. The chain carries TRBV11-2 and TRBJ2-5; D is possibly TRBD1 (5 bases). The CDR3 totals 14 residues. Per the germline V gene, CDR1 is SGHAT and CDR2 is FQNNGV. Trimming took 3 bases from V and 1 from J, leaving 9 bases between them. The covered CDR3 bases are TGTGCCAGCAGCTTCACAGGTATCCAAGAGACC. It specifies CASSFTGIQET. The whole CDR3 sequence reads CASSFTGIQETQYF.

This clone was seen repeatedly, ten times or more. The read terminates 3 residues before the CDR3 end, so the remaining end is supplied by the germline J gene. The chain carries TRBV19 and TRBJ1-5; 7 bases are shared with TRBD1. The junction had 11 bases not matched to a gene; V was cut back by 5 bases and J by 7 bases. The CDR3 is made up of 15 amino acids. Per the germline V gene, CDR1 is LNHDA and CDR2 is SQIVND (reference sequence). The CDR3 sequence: CASSYGDRVGQPQHF. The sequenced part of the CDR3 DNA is TGTGCCAGTAGTTATGGAGACAGGGTAGGACAGCCC. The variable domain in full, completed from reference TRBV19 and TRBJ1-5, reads DGGITQSPKYLFRKEGQNVTLSCEQNLNHDAMYWYRQDPGQGLRLIYYSQIVNDFQKGDIAEGYSVSREKKESFPLTVTSAQKNPTAFYLCASSYGDRVGQPQHFGDGTRLSIL.

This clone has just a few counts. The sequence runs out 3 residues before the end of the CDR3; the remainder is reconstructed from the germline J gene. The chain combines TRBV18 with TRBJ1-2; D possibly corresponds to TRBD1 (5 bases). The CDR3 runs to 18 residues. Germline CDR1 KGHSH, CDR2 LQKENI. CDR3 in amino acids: CASSPPGLADLAKNIYTF. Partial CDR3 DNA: TGTGCCAGCTCACCACCGGGACTAGCGGATCTAGCCAAAAACATC. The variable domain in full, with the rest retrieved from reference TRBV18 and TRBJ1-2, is NAGVMQNPRHLVRRRGQEARLRCSPMKGHSHVYWYRQLPEEGLKFMVYLQKENIIDESGMPKERFSAEFPKEGPSILRIQQVVRGDSAAYFCASSPPGLADLAKNIYTFGSGTRLTVV.

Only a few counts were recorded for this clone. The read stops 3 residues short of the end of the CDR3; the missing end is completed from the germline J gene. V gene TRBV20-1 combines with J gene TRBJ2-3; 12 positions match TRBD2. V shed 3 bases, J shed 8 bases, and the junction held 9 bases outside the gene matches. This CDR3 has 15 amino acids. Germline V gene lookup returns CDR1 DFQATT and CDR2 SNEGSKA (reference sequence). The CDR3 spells CSASLTSGRGGTQYF. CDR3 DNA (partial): TGCAGTGCTAGTCTGACTAGCGGGAGAGGGGGTACG.

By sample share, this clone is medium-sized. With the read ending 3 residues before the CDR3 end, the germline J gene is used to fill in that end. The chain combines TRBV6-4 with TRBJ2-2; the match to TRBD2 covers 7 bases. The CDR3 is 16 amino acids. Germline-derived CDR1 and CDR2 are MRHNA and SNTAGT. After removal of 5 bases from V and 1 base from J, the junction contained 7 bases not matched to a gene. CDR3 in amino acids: CASSPLAAMNTGELFF. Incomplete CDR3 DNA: TGTGCCAGCAGTCCCCTAGCGGCGATGAACACCGGGGAG.

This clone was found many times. Partial CDR3 DNA: TGTGCCAGCCTAGGGCCCCAGAACGCGGGAGATACG. This sequence encodes CASLGPQNAGDT. The full CDR3 sequence reads CASLGPQNAGDTQYF. The V and J genes are TRBV2 and TRBJ2-3; a weak D match, TRBD2 (5 bases). The read terminates 3 residues before the CDR3 end, so the remaining end is supplied by the germline J gene. Germline V CDR1 and CDR2: SNHLY, FYNNEI. CDR3 length: 15 residues. Trimming pared 8 bases from V and 5 bases from J, leaving 20 bases between.

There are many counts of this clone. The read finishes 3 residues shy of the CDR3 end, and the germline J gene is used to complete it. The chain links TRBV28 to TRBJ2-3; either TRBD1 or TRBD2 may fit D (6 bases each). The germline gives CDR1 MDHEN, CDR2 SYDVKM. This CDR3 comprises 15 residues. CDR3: CASSLVGGGQETQYF. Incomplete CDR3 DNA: TGTGCCAGCAGTTTAGTAGGAGGGGGACAAGAGACG.

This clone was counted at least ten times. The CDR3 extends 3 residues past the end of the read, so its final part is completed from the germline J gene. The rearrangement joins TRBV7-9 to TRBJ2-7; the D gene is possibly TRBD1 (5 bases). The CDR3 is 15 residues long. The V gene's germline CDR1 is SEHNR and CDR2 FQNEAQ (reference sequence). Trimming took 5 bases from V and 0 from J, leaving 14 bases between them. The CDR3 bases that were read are TGTGCCAGCAGCCCGGAAGGGGTCCCCTCCTACGAG. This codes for CASSPEGVPSYE. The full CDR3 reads CASSPEGVPSYEQYF.

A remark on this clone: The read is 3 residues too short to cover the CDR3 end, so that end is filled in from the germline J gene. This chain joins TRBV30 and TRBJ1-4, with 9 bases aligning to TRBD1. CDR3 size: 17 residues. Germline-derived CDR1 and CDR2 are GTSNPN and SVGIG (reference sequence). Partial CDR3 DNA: TGTGCCTGGAGTGAAGGCTTGGGACAGGGCTTTCGATCACCA. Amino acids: CAWSEGLGQGFRSP. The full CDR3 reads CAWSEGLGQGFRSPLFF.

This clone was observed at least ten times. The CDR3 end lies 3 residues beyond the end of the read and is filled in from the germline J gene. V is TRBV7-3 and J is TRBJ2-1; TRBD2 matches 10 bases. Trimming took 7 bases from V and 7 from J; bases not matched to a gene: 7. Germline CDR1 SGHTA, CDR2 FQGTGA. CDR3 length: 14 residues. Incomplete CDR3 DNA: TGTGCCAGCACAGCGGGAGGGCCACAAAATGAG. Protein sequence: CASTAGGPQNE. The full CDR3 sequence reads CASTAGGPQNEQFF.

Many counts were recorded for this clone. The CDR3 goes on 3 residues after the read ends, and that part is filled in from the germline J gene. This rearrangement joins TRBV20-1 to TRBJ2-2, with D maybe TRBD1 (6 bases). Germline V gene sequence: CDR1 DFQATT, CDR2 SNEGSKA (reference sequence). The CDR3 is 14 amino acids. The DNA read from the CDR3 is TGCAGTGCTAGACTGACACCCGAGGGGGAAAAG. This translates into CSARLTPEGEK. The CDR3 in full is CSARLTPEGEKLFF.

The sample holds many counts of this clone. CDR3 bases read: TGTGCCAGTAGTTCAGGAGGGTACAATGAG. Translating gives CASSSGGYNE. The full CDR3 is CASSSGGYNEQFF. The J gene is TRBJ2-1, the V gene TRBV19; maybe TRBD2 (6 bases). The read ends 3 residues before the CDR3 terminus; that terminus is restored from the germline J gene. CDR1 and CDR2 from the germline V gene are LNHDA and SQIVND (reference sequence). The CDR3 runs 13 residues. Trimming shortened V by 5 bases and J by 4 bases, and 9 bases separated the two germline ends.

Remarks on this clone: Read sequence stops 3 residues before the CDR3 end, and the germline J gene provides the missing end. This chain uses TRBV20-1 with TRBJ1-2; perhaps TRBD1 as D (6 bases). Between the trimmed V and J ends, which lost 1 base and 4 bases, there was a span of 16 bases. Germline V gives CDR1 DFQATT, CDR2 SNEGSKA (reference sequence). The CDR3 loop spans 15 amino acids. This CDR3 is CSARGQVGRGYGYTF. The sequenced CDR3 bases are TGCAGTGCTAGAGGACAGGTGGGTCGCGGCTATGGC.

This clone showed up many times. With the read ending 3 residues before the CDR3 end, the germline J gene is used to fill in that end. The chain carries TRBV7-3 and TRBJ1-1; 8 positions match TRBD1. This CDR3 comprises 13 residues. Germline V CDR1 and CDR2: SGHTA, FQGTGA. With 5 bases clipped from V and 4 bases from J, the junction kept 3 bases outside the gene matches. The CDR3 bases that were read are TGTGCCAGCAGCGGACAGGGCAGCACTGAA. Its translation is CASSGQGSTE. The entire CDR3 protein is CASSGQGSTEAFF.

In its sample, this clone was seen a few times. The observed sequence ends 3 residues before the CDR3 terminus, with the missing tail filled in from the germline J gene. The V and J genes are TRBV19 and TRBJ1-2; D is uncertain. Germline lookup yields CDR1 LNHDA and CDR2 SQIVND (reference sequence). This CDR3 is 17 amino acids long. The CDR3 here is CASSALRTSGRSYDYTF. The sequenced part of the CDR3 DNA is TGTGCCAGTAGTGCGCTTCGGACTAGCGGGAGATCCTACGAC.

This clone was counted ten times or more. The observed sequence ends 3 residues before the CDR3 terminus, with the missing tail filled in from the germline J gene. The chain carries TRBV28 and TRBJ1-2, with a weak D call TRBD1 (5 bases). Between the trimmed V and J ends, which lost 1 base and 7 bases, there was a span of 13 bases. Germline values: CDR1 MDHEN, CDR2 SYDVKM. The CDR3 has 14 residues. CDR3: CASSLSQKGFGYTF. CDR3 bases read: TGTGCCAGCAGTTTATCCCAGAAGGGGTTTGGC.